This TCR beta chain came from a study of response to subunit inactivated influenza vaccine. The study's findings and limits: Only a handful of new T cells, the authors suggested, are recruited with each seasonal influenza vaccination.

The V gene lost 1 base and the J gene lost 0 bases, with 9 bases spanning the gap. This CDR3 spans 16 amino acids. Germline V lookup: CDR1 SNHLY, CDR2 FYNNEI. Concerning this clonotype itself: Its target is unknown.

TCRdb re-called the RT-PCR reads with MiXCR, one entry per CDR3 protein. Found here are about 620,000 distinct CDR3 sequences, about 11% of them singletons; the top ten hold roughly 10%. The chain joins TRBV2 to TRBJ2-2; D is undetermined. Sequencing was performed on PBMCs from blood, taken on the day of vaccination. This receptor was taken from a man between 45 and 60 years old who received an inactivated influenza vaccine. As DNA, the CDR3 is TGTGCCAGCAGTGAAGAGGGCGGCGCGAACACCGGGGAGCTGTTTTTT. This sequence encodes CASSEEGGANTGELFF.